A single T cell receptor beta chain is shown here with its context. Its antigen remains unidentified. The sample comes from a study of PD-1 blockade in classical Hodgkin lymphoma. The wider study: Intravenous delivery of nivolumab at 3 mg/kg to patients occurred every 2 weeks. Study-level points and caveats: Reports described newly diagnosed patients as having lower baseline TCR diversity than healthy donors.

All trial patients relapsed after autologous stem cell transplantation. Profiling relied on immunoSEQ multiplex PCR, and the TCRdb table lists in-frame clones only, not all of them. The data contain under 2,500 clones, less than 75% of them seen just once; the ten biggest clones take up 33%. CDR1 and CDR2 from the germline V gene are SGDLS and YYNGEE. Between the trimmed V and J ends, which lost 3 bases and 4 bases, there was a span of 7 bases. The CDR3 has 13 residues. The source of this sequence is a human donor with classical Hodgkin lymphoma. The rearrangement uses TRBV9 and TRBJ2-2; D call uncertain. The starting material was peripheral blood mononuclear cells (PBMCs), obtained at baseline. CDR3 loop: CASSALATGELFF. Here the CDR3 DNA reads TGTGCCAGCAGCGCCCTGGCCACCGGGGAGCTGTTTTTT.